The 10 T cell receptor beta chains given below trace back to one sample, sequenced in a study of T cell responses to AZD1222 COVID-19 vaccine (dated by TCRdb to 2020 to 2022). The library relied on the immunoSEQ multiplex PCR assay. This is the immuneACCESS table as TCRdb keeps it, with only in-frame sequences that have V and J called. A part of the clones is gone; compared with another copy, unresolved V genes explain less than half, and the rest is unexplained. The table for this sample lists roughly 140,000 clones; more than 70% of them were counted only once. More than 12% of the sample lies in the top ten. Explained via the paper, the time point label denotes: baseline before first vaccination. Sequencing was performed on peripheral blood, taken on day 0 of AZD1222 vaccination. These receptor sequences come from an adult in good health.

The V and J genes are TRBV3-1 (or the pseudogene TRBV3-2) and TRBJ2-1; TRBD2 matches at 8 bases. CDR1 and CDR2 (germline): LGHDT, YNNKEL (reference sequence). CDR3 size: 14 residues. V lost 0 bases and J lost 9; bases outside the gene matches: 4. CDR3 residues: CASSQDASGGEQFF. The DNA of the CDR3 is TGTGCCAGCAGCCAAGATGCCAGCGGGGGTGAGCAGTTCTTC.

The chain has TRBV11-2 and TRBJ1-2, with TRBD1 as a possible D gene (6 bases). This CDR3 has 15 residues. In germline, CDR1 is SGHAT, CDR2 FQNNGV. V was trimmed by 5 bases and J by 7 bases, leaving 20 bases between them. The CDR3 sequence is CASSQERTGFGGYTF. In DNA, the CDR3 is TGTGCCAGCAGCCAAGAAAGAACAGGGTTCGGTGGCTACACCTTC.

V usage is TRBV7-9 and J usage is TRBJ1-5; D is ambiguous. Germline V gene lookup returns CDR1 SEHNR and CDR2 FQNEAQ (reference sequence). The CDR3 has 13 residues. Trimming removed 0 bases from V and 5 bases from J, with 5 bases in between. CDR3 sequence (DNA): TGTGCCAGCAGCTTAGCTCCGGATCAGCCCCAGCATTTT. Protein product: CASSLAPDQPQHF.

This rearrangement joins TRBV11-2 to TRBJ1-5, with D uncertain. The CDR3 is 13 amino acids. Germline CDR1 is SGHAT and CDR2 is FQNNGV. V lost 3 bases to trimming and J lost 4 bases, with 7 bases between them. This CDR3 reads CASSLSPNQPQHF. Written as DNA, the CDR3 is TGTGCCAGCAGCTTGTCACCAAATCAGCCCCAGCATTTT. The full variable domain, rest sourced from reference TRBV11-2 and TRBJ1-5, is EAGVAQSPRYKIIEKRQSVAFWCNPISGHATLYWYQQILGQGPKLLIQFQNNGVVDDSQLPKDRFSAERLKGVDSTLKIQPAKLEDSAVYLCASSLSPNQPQHFGDGTRLSIL.

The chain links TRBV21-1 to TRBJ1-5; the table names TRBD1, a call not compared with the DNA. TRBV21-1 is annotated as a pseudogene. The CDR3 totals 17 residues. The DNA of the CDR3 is TGTGCCAGCAGCACAAGGGACAGTGGGGACTCCAATCAGCCCCAGCATTTT. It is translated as CASSTRDSGDSNQPQHF.

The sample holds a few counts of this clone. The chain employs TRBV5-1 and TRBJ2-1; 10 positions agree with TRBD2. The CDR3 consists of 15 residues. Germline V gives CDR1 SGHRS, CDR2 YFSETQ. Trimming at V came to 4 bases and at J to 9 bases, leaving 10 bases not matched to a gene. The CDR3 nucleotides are TGCGCCAGCAGCGCCGGCGGGACTAGCGAAATTGAGCAGTTCTTC. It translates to CASSAGGTSEIEQFF.

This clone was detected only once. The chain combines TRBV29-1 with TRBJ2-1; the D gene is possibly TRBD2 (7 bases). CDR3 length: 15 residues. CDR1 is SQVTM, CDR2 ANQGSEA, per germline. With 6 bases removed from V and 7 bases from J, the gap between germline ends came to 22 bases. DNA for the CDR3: TGCAGCGTCGCCGTTGGGGGGGGGCGCAGGAATGAGCAGTTCTTC. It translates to CSVAVGGGRRNEQFF.

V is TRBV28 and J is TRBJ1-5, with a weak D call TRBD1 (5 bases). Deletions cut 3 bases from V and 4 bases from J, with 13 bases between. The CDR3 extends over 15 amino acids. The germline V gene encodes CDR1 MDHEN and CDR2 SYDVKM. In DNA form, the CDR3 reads TGTGCCAGCAGTTTCCGGCAGGGTAGGAATCAGCCCCAGCATTTT. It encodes CASSFRQGRNQPQHF.

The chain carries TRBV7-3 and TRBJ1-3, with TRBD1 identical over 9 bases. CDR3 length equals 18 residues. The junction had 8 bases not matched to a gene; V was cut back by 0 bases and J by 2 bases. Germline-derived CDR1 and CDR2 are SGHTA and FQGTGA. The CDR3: CASSLTPSDRGAGNTIYF. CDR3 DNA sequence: TGTGCCAGCAGCTTAACACCTTCGGACAGGGGTGCTGGAAACACCATATATTTT.

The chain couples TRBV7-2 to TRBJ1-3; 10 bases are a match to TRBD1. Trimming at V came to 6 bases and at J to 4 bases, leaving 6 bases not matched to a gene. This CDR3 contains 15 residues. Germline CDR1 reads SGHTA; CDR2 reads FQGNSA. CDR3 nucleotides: TGTGCCAGCAGTAGACAGGGGGCGCACGGAAACACCATATATTTT. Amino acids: CASSRQGAHGNTIYF.